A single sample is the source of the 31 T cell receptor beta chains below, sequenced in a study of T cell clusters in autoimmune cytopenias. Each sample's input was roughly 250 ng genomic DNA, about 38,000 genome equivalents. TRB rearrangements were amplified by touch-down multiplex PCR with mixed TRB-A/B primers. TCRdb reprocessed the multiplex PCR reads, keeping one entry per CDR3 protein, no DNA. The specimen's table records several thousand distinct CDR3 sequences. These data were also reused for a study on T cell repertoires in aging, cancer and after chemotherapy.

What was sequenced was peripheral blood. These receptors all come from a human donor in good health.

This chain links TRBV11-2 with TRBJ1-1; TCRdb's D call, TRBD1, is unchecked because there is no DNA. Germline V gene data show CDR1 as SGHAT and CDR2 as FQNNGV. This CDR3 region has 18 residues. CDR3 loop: CASSLDSITGAMNTEAFF.

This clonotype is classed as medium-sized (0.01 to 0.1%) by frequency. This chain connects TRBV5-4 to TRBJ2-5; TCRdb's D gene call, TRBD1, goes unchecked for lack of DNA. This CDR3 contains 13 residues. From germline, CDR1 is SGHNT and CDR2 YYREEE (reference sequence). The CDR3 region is CASSLSGAETQYF.

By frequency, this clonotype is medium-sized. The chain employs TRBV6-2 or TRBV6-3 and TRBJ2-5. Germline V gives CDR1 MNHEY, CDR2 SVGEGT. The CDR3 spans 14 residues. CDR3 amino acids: CASSYHGKQETQYF.

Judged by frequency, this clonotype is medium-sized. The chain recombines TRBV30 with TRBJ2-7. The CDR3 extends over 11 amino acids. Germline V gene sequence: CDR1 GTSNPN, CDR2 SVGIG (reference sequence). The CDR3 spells CAWSRAYEQYF.

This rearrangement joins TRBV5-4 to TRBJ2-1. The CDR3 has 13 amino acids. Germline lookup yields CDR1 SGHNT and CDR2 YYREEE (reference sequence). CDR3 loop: CASGDYSYNEQFF.

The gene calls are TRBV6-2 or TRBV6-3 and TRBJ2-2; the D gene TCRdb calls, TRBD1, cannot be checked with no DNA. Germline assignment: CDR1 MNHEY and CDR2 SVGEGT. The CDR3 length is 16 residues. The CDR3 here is CASSHQTGMKTGELFF.

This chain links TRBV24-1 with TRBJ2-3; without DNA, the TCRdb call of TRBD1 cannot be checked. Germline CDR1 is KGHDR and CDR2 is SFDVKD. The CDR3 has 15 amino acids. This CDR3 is CATSDLRPGSDTQYF.

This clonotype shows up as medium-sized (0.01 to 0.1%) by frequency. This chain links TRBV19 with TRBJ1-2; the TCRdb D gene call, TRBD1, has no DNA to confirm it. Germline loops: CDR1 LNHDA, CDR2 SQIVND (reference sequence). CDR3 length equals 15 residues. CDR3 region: CASIRPGSPNYGYTF.

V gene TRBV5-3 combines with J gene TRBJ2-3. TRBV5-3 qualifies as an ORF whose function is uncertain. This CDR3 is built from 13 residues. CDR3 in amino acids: CARSPRRADTQYF.

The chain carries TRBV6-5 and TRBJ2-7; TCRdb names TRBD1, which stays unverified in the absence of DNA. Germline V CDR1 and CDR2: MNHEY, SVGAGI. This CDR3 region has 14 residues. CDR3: CASSYLGQGGEQYF.

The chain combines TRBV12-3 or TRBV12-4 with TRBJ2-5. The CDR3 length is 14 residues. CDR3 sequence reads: CASSLSDFQETQYF.

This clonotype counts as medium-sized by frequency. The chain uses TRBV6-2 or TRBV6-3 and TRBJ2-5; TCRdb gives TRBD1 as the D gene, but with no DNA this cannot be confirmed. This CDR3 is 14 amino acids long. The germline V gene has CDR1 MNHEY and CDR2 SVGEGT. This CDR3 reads CASRMGVRWETQYF.

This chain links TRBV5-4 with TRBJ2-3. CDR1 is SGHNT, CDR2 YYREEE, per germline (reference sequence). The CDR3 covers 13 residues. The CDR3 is CASSFTPADTQYF.

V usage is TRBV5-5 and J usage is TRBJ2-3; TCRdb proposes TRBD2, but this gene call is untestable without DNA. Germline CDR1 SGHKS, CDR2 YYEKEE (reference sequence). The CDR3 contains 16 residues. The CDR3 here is CASSLGTSTQTYTQYF.

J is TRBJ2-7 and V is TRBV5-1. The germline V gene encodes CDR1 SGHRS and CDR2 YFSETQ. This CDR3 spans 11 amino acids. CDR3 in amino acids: CASSLNYEQYF.

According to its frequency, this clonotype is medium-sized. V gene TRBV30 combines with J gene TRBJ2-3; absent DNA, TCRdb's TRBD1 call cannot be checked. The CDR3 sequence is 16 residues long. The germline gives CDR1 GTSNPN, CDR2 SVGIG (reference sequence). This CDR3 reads CAWSLGTGGSPDTQYF.

The CDR3 sequence: CASSFRGLGNSPLHF. The V gene is TRBV12-3 or TRBV12-4, the J gene TRBJ1-6; the D call from TCRdb, TRBD1, cannot be confirmed without DNA. This CDR3 contains 15 residues.

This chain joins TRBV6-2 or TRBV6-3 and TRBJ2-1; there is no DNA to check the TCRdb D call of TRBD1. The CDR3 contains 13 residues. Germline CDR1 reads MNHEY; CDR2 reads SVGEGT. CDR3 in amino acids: CASSPGTENEQFF.

The CDR3 loop is CASSYFSVNTEAFF. The chain recombines TRBV6-2 or TRBV6-3 with TRBJ1-1. The CDR3 runs 14 residues. Germline-derived CDR1 and CDR2 are MNHEY and SVGEGT.

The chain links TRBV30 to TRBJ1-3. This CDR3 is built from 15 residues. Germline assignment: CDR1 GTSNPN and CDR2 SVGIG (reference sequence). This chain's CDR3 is CAWSDRASSGNTIYF.

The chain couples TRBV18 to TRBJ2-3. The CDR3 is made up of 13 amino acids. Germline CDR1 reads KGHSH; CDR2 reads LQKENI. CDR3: CASTKAGTDTQYF.

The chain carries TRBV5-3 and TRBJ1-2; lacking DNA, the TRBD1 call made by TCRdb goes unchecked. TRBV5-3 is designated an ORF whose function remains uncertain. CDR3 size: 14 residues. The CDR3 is CARRRRDRGYGYTF.

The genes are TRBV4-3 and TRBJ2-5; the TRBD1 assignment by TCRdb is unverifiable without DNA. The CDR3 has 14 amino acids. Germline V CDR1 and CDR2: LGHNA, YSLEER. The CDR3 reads CASRQDIQGETQYF.

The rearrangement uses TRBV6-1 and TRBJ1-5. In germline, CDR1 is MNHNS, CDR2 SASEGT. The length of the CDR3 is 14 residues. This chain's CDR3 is CASRLGIRDQPQHF.

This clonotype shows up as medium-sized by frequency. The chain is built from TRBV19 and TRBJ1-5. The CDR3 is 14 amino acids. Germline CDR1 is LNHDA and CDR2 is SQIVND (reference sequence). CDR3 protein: CASSIVFSNQPQHF.

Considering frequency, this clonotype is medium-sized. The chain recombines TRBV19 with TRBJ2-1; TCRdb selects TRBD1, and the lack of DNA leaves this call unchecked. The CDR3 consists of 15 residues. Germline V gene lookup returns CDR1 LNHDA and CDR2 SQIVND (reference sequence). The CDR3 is CASSGPGQVDNEQFF.

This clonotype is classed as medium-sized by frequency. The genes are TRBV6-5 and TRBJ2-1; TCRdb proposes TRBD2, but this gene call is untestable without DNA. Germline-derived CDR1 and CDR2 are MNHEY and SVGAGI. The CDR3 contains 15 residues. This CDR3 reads CASRSSGPGYNEQFF.

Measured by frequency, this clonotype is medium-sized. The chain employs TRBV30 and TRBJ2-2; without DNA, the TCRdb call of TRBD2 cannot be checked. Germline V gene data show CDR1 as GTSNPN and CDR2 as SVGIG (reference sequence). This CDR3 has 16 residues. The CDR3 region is CAWRRAGAADTGELFF.

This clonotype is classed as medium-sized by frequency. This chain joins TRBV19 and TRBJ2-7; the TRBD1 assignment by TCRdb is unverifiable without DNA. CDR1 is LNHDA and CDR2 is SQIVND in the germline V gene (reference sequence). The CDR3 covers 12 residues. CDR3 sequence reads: CASSRQGNEQYF.

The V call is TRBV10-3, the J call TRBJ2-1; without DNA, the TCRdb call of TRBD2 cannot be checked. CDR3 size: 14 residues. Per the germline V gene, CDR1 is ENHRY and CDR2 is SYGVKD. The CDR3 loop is CAISESGGSTEQFF.

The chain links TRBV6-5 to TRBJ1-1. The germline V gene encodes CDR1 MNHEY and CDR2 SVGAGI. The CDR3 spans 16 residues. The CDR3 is CASSYSRKDMNTEAFF.